Described below is a single TCR beta chain sequence and its context. This specimen belongs to a study of T cells of healthy individuals. V shed 3 bases, J shed 0 bases, and the junction held 4 bases outside the gene matches. CDR1 is GTSNPN and CDR2 is SVGIG in the germline V gene (reference sequence). The CDR3 has 14 residues. TCRdb redid the calling of the 5' RACE reads with MiXCR, one entry per CDR3 protein. The sample consists of 65,000 to 95,000 distinct CDR3 sequences, roughly 5% of them appearing once. The chain has TRBV30 and TRBJ1-1; 7 nucleotides line up with TRBD1. This clonotype was obtained from a female donor in good health. The CDR3 here is CAWRQGTLNTEAFF. CDR3 nucleotides: TGTGCCTGGAGACAGGGGACCCTGAACACTGAAGCTTTCTTT.